The clone carrying this T cell receptor beta chain has more than one count but fewer than ten. The record originates from a study of cytomegalovirus exposure and HLA in healthy donors. The PCR made use of 60 Vbeta and 13 Jbeta primers. Clones were sequenced by immunoSEQ multiplex PCR, and TCRdb holds only the in-frame ones, with some missing. This table has 100,000 to 150,000 clones, about 8.5% appearing once. Germline trimming cut 1 base from V and 0 bases from J; bases unmatched to any gene: 7. CDR1 and CDR2 (germline): SGHAT, FQNNGV. The CDR3 spans 17 residues. The clonotype originates from a man in his forties in good health and CMV-seronegative. This chain joins TRBV11-2 and TRBJ2-3, with 7 positions matching TRBD2. The material sequenced was PBMCs. In DNA form, the CDR3 reads TGTGCCAGCAGCTTAGGGCTAGCGGACCTTAGCACAGATACGCAGTATTTT. Protein product: CASSLGLADLSTDTQYF. Drawing the rest from reference TRBV11-2 and TRBJ2-3, the complete variable domain is EAGVAQSPRYKIIEKRQSVAFWCNPISGHATLYWYQQILGQGPKLLIQFQNNGVVDDSQLPKDRFSAERLKGVDSTLKIQPAKLEDSAVYLCASSLGLADLSTDTQYFGPGTRLTVL.